Each of the 31 T cell receptor beta chains below was sequenced from the same sample in a study of T cell repertoires in cytomegalovirus infection. TCRdb processed the reads anew with MiXCR; each CDR3 protein has one entry. Of roughly 81,000 distinct CDR3 sequences in the sample, around 3.5% are singletons; the top ten hold 3.5% to 6%. The sample was PBMCs. These receptors were collected from a human donor in good health (CMV status not recorded). Some clones in this sample may be carry-over from other donors' samples.

The chain uses TRBV3-1 and TRBJ1-6; D is unclear. Trimming stripped 1 base from V and 0 bases from J, with 7 bases between. Germline V gene sequence: CDR1 LGHDT, CDR2 YNNKEL (reference sequence). CDR3 length: 16 residues. The CDR3 is CASSQGKGSYNSPLHF. The CDR3, as DNA: TGTGCCAGCAGCCAAGGGAAGGGCTCCTATAATTCACCCCTCCACTTT.

This clonotype was found many times. CDR3 protein: CASSPRGGNTEAFF. In DNA, the CDR3 is TGTGCCAGCAGTCCTCGGGGGGGAAACACTGAAGCTTTCTTT. The V and J genes are TRBV7-3 and TRBJ1-1; D is possibly TRBD1 (5 bases). There are 14 residues in the CDR3. V shed 6 bases and J shed 2 bases, with 13 bases lying between them. The germline V gene encodes CDR1 SGHTA and CDR2 FQGTGA.

This clonotype was counted at least ten times. The chain carries TRBV2 and TRBJ1-1, with 7 bases aligning to TRBD1. Germline V gives CDR1 SNHLY, CDR2 FYNNEI. Trimming at V came to 8 bases and at J to 0 bases, leaving 6 bases not matched to a gene. The CDR3 is made up of 14 amino acids. The CDR3 loop reads CASRQGEMNTEAFF. DNA of the CDR3: TGTGCCAGCCGACAGGGAGAAATGAACACTGAAGCTTTCTTT.

This clonotype showed up many times. V usage is TRBV20-1 and J usage is TRBJ2-5; D may correspond to TRBD1 or TRBD2 (5 bases each). The CDR3 extends over 16 amino acids. The V end lost 6 bases, the J end lost 0 bases, and 20 bases lay between the germline ends. Germline V lookup: CDR1 DFQATT, CDR2 SNEGSKA (reference sequence). The CDR3 is CSAPNRDGWYQETQYF. CDR3 bases: TGCAGTGCCCCCAACCGGGACGGTTGGTACCAAGAGACCCAGTACTTC.

At least ten counts were recorded for this clonotype. The rearrangement joins TRBV12-3 or TRBV12-4 to TRBJ2-2, with TRBD2 as a possible D gene (6 bases). The CDR3 totals 18 residues. V was cut by 4 bases and J by 0 bases, with 18 bases left in between. The CDR3 coding sequence is TGTGCCAGCAGTTACTTGAGGAGGGTAGCGACGAACACCGGGGAGCTGTTTTTT. It translates to CASSYLRRVATNTGELFF.

This clonotype has a count of ten or more. V is TRBV27 and J is TRBJ2-7; no reliable D call. V was cut by 2 bases and J by 4 bases, with 9 bases left in between. Germline lookup yields CDR1 MNHEY and CDR2 SMNVEV (reference sequence). The CDR3 length is 13 residues. This CDR3 is CASSLSVSYEQYF. CDR3 DNA sequence: TGTGCCAGCAGTTTAAGCGTAAGTTACGAGCAGTACTTC.

This clonotype was seen repeatedly, ten times or more. The chain is built from TRBV2 and TRBJ1-1; D is uncertain. From germline, CDR1 is SNHLY and CDR2 FYNNEI. The CDR3 spans 15 residues. V gave up 7 bases and J gave up 1 base, with 16 bases separating them. The CDR3 sequence is CASIYRNLRNTEAFF. DNA for the CDR3: TGTGCCAGCATTTACAGAAACCTAAGGAACACTGAAGCTTTCTTT.

This clonotype occurred many times. J is TRBJ1-1 and V is TRBV20-1, with D possibly being TRBD1 (5 bases). Germline V lookup: CDR1 DFQATT, CDR2 SNEGSKA (reference sequence). The V and J ends lost 6 bases and 4 bases respectively, with 21 bases between them. This CDR3 is built from 15 residues. Here the CDR3 DNA reads TGCAGTGCCTATACCGAATCAGGGCGGGTCACTGAAGCTTTCTTT. It yields the protein CSAYTESGRVTEAFF.

This clonotype was detected many times. V usage is TRBV20-1 and J usage is TRBJ2-5, with D possibly being TRBD1 or TRBD2 (5 bases each). In germline, CDR1 is DFQATT, CDR2 SNEGSKA (reference sequence). The V end lost 7 bases, the J end lost 5 bases, and 14 bases lay between the germline ends. The CDR3 totals 12 residues. The DNA of the CDR3 is TGCAGTGTGATCGGGACGGTCGAGACCCAGTACTTC. It yields the protein CSVIGTVETQYF.

This clonotype came up many times. The J gene is TRBJ1-2, the V gene TRBV7-2; D is unclear. Germline values: CDR1 SGHTA, CDR2 FQGNSA. V gave up 4 bases and J gave up 3 bases, with 6 bases separating them. There are 12 residues in the CDR3. DNA of the CDR3: TGTGCCAGCAGCTCGGAATACTATGGCTACACCTTC. Translated: CASSSEYYGYTF.

This clonotype was recorded many times. The rearrangement links TRBV20-1 to TRBJ1-2, with D unresolved. The CDR3 runs to 13 residues. Trimming cost V 3 bases and J 6 bases, with 14 bases left between them. Germline V gene data show CDR1 as DFQATT and CDR2 as SNEGSKA (reference sequence). Here the CDR3 DNA reads TGCAGTGCTAGCCTGGACCGGGTCGATGGCTACACCTTC. Translating gives CSASLDRVDGYTF.

This clonotype was detected ten times or more. The rearrangement joins TRBV4-1 to TRBJ1-1; 9 positions agree with TRBD1. Germline V CDR1 and CDR2: MGHRA, YSYEKL. The CDR3 covers 14 residues. V trimming: 3 bases; J trimming: 5 bases; junction bases outside the gene matches: 4. This CDR3 reads CASSHKDRGTEAFF. In DNA, the CDR3 is TGCGCCAGCAGCCACAAGGACAGGGGTACTGAAGCTTTCTTT.

This clonotype was seen ten or more times. This chain joins TRBV12-3 or TRBV12-4 and TRBJ1-5; no clear D. The CDR3 totals 14 residues. Trimming removed 3 bases at V and 5 bases at J, with 11 bases between. The CDR3 loop reads CASSFMGTDQPQHF. Written as DNA, the CDR3 is TGTGCCAGCAGTTTCATGGGAACCGATCAGCCCCAGCATTTT.

This clonotype appeared many times. V is TRBV2 and J is TRBJ1-1; D not certain. CDR1 SNHLY and CDR2 FYNNEI come from the germline V gene. This CDR3 region has 14 residues. The germline V and J ends were trimmed by 2 bases and 0 bases, with 7 bases remaining between them. The CDR3 protein is CASSETGMNTEAFF. CDR3 nucleotide sequence: TGTGCCAGCAGTGAAACGGGCATGAACACTGAAGCTTTCTTT.

This clonotype was seen repeatedly, ten times or more. The genes are TRBV28 and TRBJ1-5; D ambiguous. The germline V and J ends were trimmed by 3 bases and 0 bases, with 9 bases remaining between them. Germline lookup yields CDR1 MDHEN and CDR2 SYDVKM. The CDR3 has 15 residues. In nucleotides, the CDR3 is TGTGCCAGCAGTTTTCGACGGGATAGCAATCAGCCCCAGCATTTT. It specifies CASSFRRDSNQPQHF.

In its sample, this clonotype was seen many times. The J gene is TRBJ2-1, the V gene TRBV20-1, with D possibly TRBD2 on 6 matching bases. The CDR3 covers 14 residues. The V and J ends lost 3 bases and 7 bases respectively, with 16 bases between them. Germline lookup yields CDR1 DFQATT and CDR2 SNEGSKA (reference sequence). The CDR3 spells CSASATGGRNEQFF. CDR3 bases: TGCAGTGCTAGCGCCACAGGAGGGAGGAATGAGCAGTTCTTC.

This clonotype was counted ten times or more. The V and J genes are TRBV6-6 and TRBJ1-6; 7 bases fit TRBD1. Germline CDR1 is MNHNY and CDR2 is SVGAGI (reference sequence). This CDR3 region has 17 residues. The V segment lost 0 bases and the J segment 5 bases; nucleotides outside the gene matches: 7. CDR3 sequence reads: CASSYSGTARHNSPLHF. CDR3 DNA: TGTGCCAGCAGTTACTCCGGGACAGCGAGGCATAATTCACCCCTCCACTTT.

The table lists this clonotype with many counts. The chain joins TRBV7-2 to TRBJ2-5, with a possible D match to TRBD1 (6 bases). V was shortened by 5 bases and J by 4 bases, with 17 bases between the two germline ends. In germline, CDR1 is SGHTA, CDR2 FQGNSA. CDR3 length: 15 amino acids. CDR3 DNA: TGTGCCAGCAGCGTTACAGGGTTCGGCCTAGAGACCCAGTACTTC. Translated: CASSVTGFGLETQYF.

This clonotype was observed at least ten times. This chain links TRBV9 with TRBJ2-7; D may be TRBD2 (5 bases). V dropped 3 bases and J dropped 2 bases, with 12 bases sitting between them. The CDR3 is 14 residues long. Germline values: CDR1 SGDLS, CDR2 YYNGEE. CDR3 DNA sequence: TGTGCCAGCAGCGCGTTTCCCGGGACCTACGAGCAGTACTTC. It yields the protein CASSAFPGTYEQYF.

There are many counts of this clonotype. The V call is TRBV2, the J call TRBJ2-1; 10 nucleotides agree with TRBD1. CDR3 length: 12 residues. J was trimmed by 6 bases and V by 11 bases; bases with no gene match: 4. Germline CDR1 SNHLY, CDR2 FYNNEI. The CDR3 loop reads CAGWTGGNEQFF. For the CDR3, the DNA is TGTGCCGGGTGGACAGGGGGCAATGAGCAGTTCTTC.

The sample holds many counts of this clonotype. The chain uses TRBV5-1 and TRBJ2-5; D might be TRBD1 or TRBD2, each matching 6 bases. Germline V gene data show CDR1 as SGHRS and CDR2 as YFSETQ. The CDR3 has 20 amino acids. V was trimmed by 4 bases and J by 2 bases, leaving 30 bases between them. The CDR3 DNA sequence: TGCGCCAGCAGCCGAGAGAGGGGAGGAGATTCGGACAGTATTCAAGAGACCCAGTACTTC. Its translation is CASSRERGGDSDSIQETQYF.

This clonotype was found many times. The chain joins TRBV30 to TRBJ1-3, with D uncertain. The CDR3 is 14 residues long. Germline loops: CDR1 GTSNPN, CDR2 SVGIG (reference sequence). Deletions cut 0 bases from V and 10 bases from J, with 16 bases between. CDR3 sequence reads: CAWSVYTLSKTIYF. The CDR3 nucleotides are TGTGCCTGGAGTGTGTACACTCTATCTAAGACCATATATTTT.

This clonotype occurred many times. The chain carries TRBV24-1 and TRBJ2-5; D is unclear. Germline V gene lookup returns CDR1 KGHDR and CDR2 SFDVKD. V lost 1 base, J lost 0 bases, and 8 bases lay in between. This CDR3 comprises 15 residues. In DNA form, the CDR3 reads TGTGCCACCAGTGATTTTCGAGGTAACCAAGAGACCCAGTACTTC. Translated: CATSDFRGNQETQYF.

This clonotype showed up many times. The rearrangement links TRBV7-2 to TRBJ1-2; 8 nucleotides align to TRBD1. The CDR3 has 13 amino acids. Germline lookup yields CDR1 SGHTA and CDR2 FQGNSA. The J segment lost 7 bases and the V segment lost 2 bases, leaving 3 bases of the junction unmatched. The CDR3 protein is CASSLQGAGGYTF. The CDR3, as DNA: TGTGCCAGCAGCTTACAGGGGGCTGGTGGCTACACCTTC.

This clonotype was counted at least ten times. The chain joins TRBV2 to TRBJ1-1, with D uncertain. Trimming removed 10 bases from V and 2 bases from J, with 11 bases in between. The germline CDR1 and CDR2 sequences are SNHLY and FYNNEI. CDR3 length equals 12 residues. The CDR3: CATAPANTEAFF. For the CDR3, the DNA is TGTGCCACAGCCCCAGCAAACACTGAAGCTTTCTTT.

This clonotype was detected many times. This chain joins TRBV15 and TRBJ2-5, with D tentatively TRBD1 or TRBD2 (6 bases each). V was clipped by 0 bases and J by 5 bases, with 10 bases between them. This CDR3 contains 14 residues. Germline lookup yields CDR1 LNHNV and CDR2 YYDKDF (reference sequence). CDR3 sequence reads: CATSREGGLETQYF. Written as DNA, the CDR3 is TGTGCCACCAGCAGAGAAGGGGGGCTGGAGACCCAGTACTTC.

This clonotype was seen many times. The V and J genes are TRBV7-8 and TRBJ1-5, with D possibly being TRBD1 (6 bases). The CDR3 covers 17 residues. V lost 5 bases to trimming and J lost 3 bases, with 20 bases between them. Germline CDR1 SGHVS, CDR2 FQNEAQ. In nucleotides, the CDR3 is TGTGCCAGCAGCCCCCGCGGTAGATGGGACAACAATCAGCCCCAGCATTTT. It codes for CASSPRGRWDNNQPQHF.

This clonotype was counted ten times or more. The V call is TRBV7-2, the J call TRBJ2-2; perhaps TRBD1 as D (5 bases). The ends were cut back, 8 bases at V and 1 base at J, with 14 bases in the middle. Germline loops: CDR1 SGHTA, CDR2 FQGNSA. There are 15 residues in the CDR3. The CDR3 nucleotides are TGTGCCAGCTGCAGTGGGCAGGGGAACACCGGGGAGCTGTTTTTT. Amino acid sequence: CASCSGQGNTGELFF.

This clonotype was recorded at least ten times. The rearrangement links TRBV7-2 to TRBJ1-1; D not certain. This CDR3 is 15 amino acids long. Germline loops: CDR1 SGHTA, CDR2 FQGNSA. V dropped 0 bases and J dropped 0 bases, with 8 bases sitting between them. The CDR3 DNA is TGTGCCAGCAGCTTAGCGGAGGGAATGAACACTGAAGCTTTCTTT. It translates to CASSLAEGMNTEAFF.

This clonotype was seen many times. V is TRBV19 and J is TRBJ2-7; D gene uncertain. Germline V CDR1 and CDR2: LNHDA, SQIVND (reference sequence). V lost 3 bases and J lost 3, with 9 bases in between. This CDR3 comprises 13 residues. CDR3 amino acids: CASSMGISYEQYF. The CDR3 nucleotides are TGTGCCAGTAGTATGGGTATCAGCTACGAGCAGTACTTC. Looking up the rest from reference TRBV19 and TRBJ2-7 gives the full variable domain: DGGITQSPKYLFRKEGQNVTLSCEQNLNHDAMYWYRQDPGQGLRLIYYSQIVNDFQKGDIAEGYSVSREKKESFPLTVTSAQKNPTAFYLCASSMGISYEQYFGPGTRLTVT.

This clonotype showed up many times. The chain recombines TRBV12-3 or TRBV12-4 with TRBJ1-1; no firm D call. This CDR3 spans 15 amino acids. Trimming pared 3 bases from V and 3 bases from J, leaving 14 bases between. The CDR3 DNA reads TGTGCCAGCAGTTTTTCCGTTCTGAGGGACACTGAAGCTTTCTTT. It specifies CASSFSVLRDTEAFF.